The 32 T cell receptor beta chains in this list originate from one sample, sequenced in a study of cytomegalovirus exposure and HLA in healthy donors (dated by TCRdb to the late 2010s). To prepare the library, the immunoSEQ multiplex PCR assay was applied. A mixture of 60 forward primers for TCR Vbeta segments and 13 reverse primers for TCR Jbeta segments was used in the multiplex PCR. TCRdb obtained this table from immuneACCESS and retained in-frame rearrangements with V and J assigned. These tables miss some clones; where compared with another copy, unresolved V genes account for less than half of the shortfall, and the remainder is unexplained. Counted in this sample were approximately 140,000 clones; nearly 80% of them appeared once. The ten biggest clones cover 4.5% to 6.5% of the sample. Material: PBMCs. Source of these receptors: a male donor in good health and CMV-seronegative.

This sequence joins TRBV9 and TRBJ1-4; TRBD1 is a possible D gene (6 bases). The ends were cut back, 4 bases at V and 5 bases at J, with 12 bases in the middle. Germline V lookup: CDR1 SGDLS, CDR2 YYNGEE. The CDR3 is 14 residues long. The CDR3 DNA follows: TGTGCCAGCAGCCTAGGGACACTGAATGAAAAACTGTTTTTT. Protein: CASSLGTLNEKLFF.

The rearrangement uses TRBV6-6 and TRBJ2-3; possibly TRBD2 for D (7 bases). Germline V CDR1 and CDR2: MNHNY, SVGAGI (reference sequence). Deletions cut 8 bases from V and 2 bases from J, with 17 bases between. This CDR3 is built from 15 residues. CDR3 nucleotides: TGTGCCAGCTGCTGGGGCGGGGGCCTCACAGATACGCAGTATTTT. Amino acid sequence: CASCWGGGLTDTQYF.

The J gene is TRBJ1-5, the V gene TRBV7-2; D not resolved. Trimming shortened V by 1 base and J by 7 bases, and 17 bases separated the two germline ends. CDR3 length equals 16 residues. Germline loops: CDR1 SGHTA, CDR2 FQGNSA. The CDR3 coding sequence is TGTGCCAGCAGCTTAGTTGGGCGGGGTAAAGGCCAGCCCCAGCATTTT. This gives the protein CASSLVGRGKGQPQHF.

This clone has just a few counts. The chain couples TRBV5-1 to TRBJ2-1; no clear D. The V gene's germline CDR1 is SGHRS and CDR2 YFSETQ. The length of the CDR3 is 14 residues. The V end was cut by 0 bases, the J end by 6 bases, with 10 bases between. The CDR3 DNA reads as TGCGCCAGCAGCTTGGATCCCTACCTCAATGAGCAGTTCTTC. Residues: CASSLDPYLNEQFF. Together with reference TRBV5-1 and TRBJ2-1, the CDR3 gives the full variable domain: KAGVTQTPRYLIKTRGQQVTLSCSPISGHRSVSWYQQTPGQGLQFLFEYFSETQRNKGNFPGRFSGRQFSNSRSEMNVSTLELGDSALYLCASSLDPYLNEQFFGPGTRLTVL.

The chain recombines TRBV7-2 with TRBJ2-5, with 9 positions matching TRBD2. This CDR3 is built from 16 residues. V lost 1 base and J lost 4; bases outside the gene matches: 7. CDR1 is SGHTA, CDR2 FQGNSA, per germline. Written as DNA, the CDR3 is TGTGCCAGCAGCTTAGAATGGCGGGGGGGCCGAGAGACCCAGTACTTC. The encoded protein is CASSLEWRGGRETQYF.

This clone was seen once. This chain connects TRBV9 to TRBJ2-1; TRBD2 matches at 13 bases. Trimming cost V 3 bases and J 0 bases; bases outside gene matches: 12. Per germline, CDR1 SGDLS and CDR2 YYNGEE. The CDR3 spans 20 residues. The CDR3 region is CASSASPGTSGASSYNEQFF. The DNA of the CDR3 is TGTGCCAGCAGCGCCTCCCCCGGGACTAGCGGGGCGAGCTCCTACAATGAGCAGTTCTTC.

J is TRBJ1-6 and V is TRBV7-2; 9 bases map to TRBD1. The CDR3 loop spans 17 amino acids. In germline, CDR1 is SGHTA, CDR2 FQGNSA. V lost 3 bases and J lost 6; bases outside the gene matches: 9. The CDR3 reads CASSLPDRGLGNSPLHF. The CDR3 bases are TGTGCCAGCAGCTTGCCGGACAGGGGCTTGGGTAATTCACCCCTCCACTTT.

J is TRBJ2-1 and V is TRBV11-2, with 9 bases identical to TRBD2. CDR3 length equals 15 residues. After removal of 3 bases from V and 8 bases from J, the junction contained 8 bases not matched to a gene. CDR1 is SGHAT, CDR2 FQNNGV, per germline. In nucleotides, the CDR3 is TGTGCCAGCAGCTTCAGCGGGGGGAATGAAGATGAGCAGTTCTTC. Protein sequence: CASSFSGGNEDEQFF.

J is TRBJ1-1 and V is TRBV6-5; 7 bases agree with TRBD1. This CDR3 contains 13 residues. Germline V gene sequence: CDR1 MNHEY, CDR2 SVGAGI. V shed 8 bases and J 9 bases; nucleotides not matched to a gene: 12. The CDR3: CASSSTGQRKAFF. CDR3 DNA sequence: TGTGCCAGCTCCTCGACAGGGCAGCGAAAAGCTTTCTTT.

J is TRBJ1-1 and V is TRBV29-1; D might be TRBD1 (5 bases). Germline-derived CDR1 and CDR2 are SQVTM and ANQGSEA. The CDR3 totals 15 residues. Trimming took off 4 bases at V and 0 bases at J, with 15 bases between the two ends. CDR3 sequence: CSVVPGPSMNTEAFF. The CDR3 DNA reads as TGCAGCGTTGTCCCAGGGCCCAGCATGAACACTGAAGCTTTCTTT.

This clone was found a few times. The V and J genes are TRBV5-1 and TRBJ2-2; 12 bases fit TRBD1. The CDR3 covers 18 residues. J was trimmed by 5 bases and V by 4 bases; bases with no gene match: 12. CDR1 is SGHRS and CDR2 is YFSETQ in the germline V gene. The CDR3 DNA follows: TGCGCCAGCAGCCAGGGACAGGGGGCGCGTCTCTCGACCGGGGAGCTGTTTTTT. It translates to CASSQGQGARLSTGELFF.

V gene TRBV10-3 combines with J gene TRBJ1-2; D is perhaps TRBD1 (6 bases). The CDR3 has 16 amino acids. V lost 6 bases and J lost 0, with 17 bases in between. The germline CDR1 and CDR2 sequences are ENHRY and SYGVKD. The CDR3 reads CAISPGTPDPNYGYTF. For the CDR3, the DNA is TGTGCCATCAGCCCAGGGACACCGGATCCTAACTATGGCTACACCTTC.

The CDR3, as DNA: TGTGCCAGCAGCCAGGGTCCCTACGAGCAGTACTTC. Translating it yields CASSQGPYEQYF. The V and J genes are TRBV6-5 and TRBJ2-7; possibly TRBD1 for D (5 bases). CDR3 length: 12 residues. Trimming took 6 bases from V and 2 from J, leaving 8 bases between them. The germline CDR1 and CDR2 sequences are MNHEY and SVGAGI.

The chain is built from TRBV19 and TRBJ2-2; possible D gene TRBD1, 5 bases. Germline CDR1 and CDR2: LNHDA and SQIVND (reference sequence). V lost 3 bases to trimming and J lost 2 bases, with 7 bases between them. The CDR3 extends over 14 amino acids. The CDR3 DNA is TGTGCCAGTAGTATGCAGGGTAACACCGGGGAGCTGTTTTTT. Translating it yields CASSMQGNTGELFF.

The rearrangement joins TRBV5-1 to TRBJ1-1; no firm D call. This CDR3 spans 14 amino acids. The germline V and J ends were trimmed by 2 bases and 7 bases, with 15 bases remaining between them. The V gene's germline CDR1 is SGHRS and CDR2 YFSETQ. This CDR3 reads CASSFTSDELEAFF. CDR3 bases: TGCGCCAGCAGCTTTACCTCTGATGAGCTTGAAGCTTTCTTT. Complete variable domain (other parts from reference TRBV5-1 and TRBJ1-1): KAGVTQTPRYLIKTRGQQVTLSCSPISGHRSVSWYQQTPGQGLQFLFEYFSETQRNKGNFPGRFSGRQFSNSRSEMNVSTLELGDSALYLCASSFTSDELEAFFGQGTRLTVV.

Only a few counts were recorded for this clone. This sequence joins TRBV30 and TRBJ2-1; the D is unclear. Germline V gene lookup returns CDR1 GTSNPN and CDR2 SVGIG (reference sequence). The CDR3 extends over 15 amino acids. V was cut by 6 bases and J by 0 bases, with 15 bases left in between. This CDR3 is CACSRLSSSYNEQFF. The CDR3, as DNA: TGTGCCTGTTCGAGACTTTCGAGCTCCTACAATGAGCAGTTCTTC.

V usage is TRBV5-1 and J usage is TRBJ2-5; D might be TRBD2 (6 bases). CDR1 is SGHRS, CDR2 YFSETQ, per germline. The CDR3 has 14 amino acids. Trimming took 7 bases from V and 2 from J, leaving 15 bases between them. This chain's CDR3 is CASGGSSGQETQYF. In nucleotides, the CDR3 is TGCGCCAGCGGAGGGAGCAGCGGGCAAGAGACCCAGTACTTC. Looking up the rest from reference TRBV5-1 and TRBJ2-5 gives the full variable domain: KAGVTQTPRYLIKTRGQQVTLSCSPISGHRSVSWYQQTPGQGLQFLFEYFSETQRNKGNFPGRFSGRQFSNSRSEMNVSTLELGDSALYLCASGGSSGQETQYFGPGTRLLVL.

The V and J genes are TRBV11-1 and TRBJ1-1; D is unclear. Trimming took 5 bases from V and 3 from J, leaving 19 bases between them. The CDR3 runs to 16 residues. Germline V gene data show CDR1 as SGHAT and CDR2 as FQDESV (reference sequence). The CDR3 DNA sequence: TGTGCCAGCAGCAGCAGGTACAGCGGTGTCTACACTGAAGCTTTCTTT. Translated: CASSSRYSGVYTEAFF.

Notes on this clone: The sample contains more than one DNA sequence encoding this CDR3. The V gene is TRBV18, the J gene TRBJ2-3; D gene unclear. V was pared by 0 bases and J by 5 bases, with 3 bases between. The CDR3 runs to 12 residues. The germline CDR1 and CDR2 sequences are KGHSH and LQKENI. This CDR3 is CASSPPGDTQYF. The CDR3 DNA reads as TGTGCCAGCTCACCACCCGGAGATACGCAGTATTTT.

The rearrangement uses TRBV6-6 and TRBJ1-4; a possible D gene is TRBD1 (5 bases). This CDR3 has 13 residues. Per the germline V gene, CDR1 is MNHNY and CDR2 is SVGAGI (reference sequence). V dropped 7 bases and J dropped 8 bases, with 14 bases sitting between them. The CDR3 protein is CASKDSKGEKLFF. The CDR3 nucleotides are TGTGCCAGCAAAGACTCCAAGGGGGAAAAACTGTTTTTT.

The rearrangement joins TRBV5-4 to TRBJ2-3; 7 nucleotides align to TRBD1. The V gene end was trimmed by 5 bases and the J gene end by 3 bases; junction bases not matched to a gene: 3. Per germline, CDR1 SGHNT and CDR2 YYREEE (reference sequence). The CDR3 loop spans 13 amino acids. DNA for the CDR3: TGTGCCAGCAGAGTGGACAGGACAGATACGCAGTATTTT. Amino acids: CASRVDRTDTQYF.

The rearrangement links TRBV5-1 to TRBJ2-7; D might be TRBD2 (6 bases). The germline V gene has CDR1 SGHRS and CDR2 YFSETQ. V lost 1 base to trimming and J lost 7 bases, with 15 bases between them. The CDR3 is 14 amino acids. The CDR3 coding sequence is TGCGCCAGCAGCTTGCGCGGGGTAGGCTGGGAGCAGTACTTC. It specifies CASSLRGVGWEQYF.

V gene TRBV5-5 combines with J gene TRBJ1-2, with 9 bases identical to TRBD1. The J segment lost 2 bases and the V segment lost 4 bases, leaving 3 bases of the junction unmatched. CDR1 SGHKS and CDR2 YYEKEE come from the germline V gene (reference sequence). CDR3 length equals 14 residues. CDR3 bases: TGTGCCAGCAGCCCTGGACAGGGGAACTATGGCTACACCTTC. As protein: CASSPGQGNYGYTF.

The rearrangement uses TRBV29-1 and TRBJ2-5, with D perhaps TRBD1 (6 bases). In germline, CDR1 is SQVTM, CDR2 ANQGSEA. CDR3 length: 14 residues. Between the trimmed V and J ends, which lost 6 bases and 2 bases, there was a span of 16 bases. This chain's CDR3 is CSVSGDTDQETQYF. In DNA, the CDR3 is TGCAGCGTGTCCGGGGACACGGATCAAGAGACCCAGTACTTC.

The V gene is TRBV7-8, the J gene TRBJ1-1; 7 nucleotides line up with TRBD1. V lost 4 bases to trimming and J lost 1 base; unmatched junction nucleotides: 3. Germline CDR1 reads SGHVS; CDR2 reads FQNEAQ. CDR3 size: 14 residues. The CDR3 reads CASSWQGGNTEAFF. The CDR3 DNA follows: TGTGCCAGCAGCTGGCAGGGGGGGAACACTGAAGCTTTCTTT.

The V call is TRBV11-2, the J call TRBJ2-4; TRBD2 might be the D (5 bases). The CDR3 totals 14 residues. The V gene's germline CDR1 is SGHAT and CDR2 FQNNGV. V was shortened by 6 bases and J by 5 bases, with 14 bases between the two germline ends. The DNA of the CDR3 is TGTGCCAGCAGTAGTTCGGGGAACCAAAACATTCAGTACTTC. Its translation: CASSSSGNQNIQYF.

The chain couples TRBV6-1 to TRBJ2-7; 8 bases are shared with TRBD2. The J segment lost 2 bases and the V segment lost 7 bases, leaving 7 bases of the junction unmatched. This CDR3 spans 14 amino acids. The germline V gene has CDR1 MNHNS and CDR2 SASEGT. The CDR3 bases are TGTGCCAGCAACCAACGGGGGGGTGCCTACGAGCAGTACTTC. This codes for CASNQRGGAYEQYF.

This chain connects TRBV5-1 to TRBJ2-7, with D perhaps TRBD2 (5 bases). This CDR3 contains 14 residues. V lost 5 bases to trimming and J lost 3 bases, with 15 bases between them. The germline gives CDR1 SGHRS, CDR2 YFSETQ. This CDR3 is CASSSDRGDYEQYF. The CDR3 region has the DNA TGCGCCAGCAGTTCGGATCGGGGTGACTACGAGCAGTACTTC.

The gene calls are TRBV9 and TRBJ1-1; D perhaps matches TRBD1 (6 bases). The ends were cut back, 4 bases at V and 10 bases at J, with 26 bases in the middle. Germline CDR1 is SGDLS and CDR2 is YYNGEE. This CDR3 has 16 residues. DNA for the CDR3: TGTGCCAGCAGCCCACGGGCGGGGGCCGAAAGAGTCGGAGCTTTCTTT. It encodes CASSPRAGAERVGAFF. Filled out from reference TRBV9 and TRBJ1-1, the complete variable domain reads DSGVTQTPKHLITATGQRVTLRCSPRSGDLSVYWYQQSLDQGLQFLIQYYNGEERAKGNILERFSAQQFPDLHSELNLSSLELGDSALYFCASSPRAGAERVGAFFGQGTRLTVV.

CDR3 protein: CASSFLNTGELFF. The CDR3 DNA sequence: TGTGCCAGCAGCTTTCTGAACACCGGGGAGCTGTTTTTT. The J gene is TRBJ2-2, the V gene TRBV11-1; D is uncertain. Germline V gene data show CDR1 as SGHAT and CDR2 as FQDESV (reference sequence). The V gene lost 3 bases and the J gene lost 1 base, with 3 bases spanning the gap. This CDR3 contains 13 residues.

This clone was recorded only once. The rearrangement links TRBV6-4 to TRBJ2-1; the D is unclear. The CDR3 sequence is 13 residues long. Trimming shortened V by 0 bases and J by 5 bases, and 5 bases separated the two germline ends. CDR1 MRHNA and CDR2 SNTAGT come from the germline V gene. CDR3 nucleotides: TGTGCCAGCAGTGACTCGACAAACAATGAGCAGTTCTTC. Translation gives CASSDSTNNEQFF.

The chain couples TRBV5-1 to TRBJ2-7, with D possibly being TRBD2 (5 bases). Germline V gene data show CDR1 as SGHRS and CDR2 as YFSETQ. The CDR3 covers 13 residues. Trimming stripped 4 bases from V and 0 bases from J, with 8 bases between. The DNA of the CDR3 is TGCGCCAGCAGCGAGGGATACTCCTACGAGCAGTACTTC. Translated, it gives CASSEGYSYEQYF.